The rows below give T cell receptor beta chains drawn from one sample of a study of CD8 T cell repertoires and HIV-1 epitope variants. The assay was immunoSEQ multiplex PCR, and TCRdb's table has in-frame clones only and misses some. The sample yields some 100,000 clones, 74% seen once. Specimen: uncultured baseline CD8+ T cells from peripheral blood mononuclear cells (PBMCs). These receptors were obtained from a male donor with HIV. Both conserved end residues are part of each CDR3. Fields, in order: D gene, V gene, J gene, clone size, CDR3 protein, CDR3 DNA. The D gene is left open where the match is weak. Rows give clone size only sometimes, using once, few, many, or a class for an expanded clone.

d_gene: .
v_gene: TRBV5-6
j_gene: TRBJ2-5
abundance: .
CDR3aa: CASSLLSAQETQYF
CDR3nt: TGTGCCAGCAGCTTGCTGAGCGCGCAGGAGACCCAGTACTTC

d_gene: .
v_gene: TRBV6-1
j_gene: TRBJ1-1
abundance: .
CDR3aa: CATRQTGEAFF
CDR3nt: TGTGCCACCCGCCAAACAGGTGAAGCTTTCTTT

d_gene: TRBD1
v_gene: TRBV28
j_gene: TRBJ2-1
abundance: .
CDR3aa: CASSSRRTGNEQFF
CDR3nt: TGTGCCAGCAGTTCCAGAAGGACAGGGAATGAGCAGTTCTTC

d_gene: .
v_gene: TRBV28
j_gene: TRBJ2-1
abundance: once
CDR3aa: CASSKDSLSYNEQFF
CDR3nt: TGTGCCAGCAGCAAGGACAGCCTCTCCTACAATGAGCAGTTCTTC

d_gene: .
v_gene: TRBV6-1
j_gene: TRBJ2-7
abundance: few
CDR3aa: CASKQGGPAKQYF
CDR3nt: TGTGCCAGTAAACAGGGAGGGCCCGCTAAGCAGTACTTC

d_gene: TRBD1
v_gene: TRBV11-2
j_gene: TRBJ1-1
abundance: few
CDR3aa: CASSSTGGKAFF
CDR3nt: TGTGCCAGCAGCTCAACAGGGGGCAAGGCTTTCTTT

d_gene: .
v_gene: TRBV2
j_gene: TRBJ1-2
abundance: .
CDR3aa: CASSEGSGPDYGYTF
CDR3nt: TGTGCCAGCAGTGAAGGGTCAGGACCCGACTATGGCTACACCTTC

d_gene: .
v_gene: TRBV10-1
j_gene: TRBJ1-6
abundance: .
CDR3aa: CASSDRGEESPLHF
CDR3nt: TGCGCCAGCAGTGACCGGGGCGAGGAATCACCCCTCCACTTT

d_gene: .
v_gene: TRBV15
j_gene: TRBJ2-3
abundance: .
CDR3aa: CATSRGVAADTQYF
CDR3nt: TGTGCCACCAGCAGAGGGGTAGCGGCGGATACGCAGTATTTT

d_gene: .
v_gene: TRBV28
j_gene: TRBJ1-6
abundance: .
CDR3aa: CASSRDPNSPLHF
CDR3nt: TGTGCCAGCAGCAGGGACCCTAATTCACCCCTCCACTTT

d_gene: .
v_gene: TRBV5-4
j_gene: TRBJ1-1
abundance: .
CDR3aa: CASSLAGLSTEAFF
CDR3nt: TGTGCCAGCAGCTTGGCCGGGTTGAGCACTGAAGCTTTCTTT

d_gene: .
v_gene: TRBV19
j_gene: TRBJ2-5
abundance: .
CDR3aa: CASSSTETQYF
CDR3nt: TGTGCCAGTAGTTCAACGGAGACCCAGTACTTC

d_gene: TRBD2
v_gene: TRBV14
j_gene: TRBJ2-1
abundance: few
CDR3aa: CASSQGGSDNEQFF
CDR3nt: TGTGCCAGCAGCCAGGGAGGGAGCGATAATGAGCAGTTCTTC

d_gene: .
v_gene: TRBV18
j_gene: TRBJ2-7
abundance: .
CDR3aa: CASSPPARTYEQYF
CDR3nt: TGTGCCAGCTCACCACCGGCCAGGACCTACGAGCAGTACTTC

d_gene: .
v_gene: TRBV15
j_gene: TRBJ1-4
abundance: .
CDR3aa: CATSRVSRDEKLFF
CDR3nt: TGTGCCACCAGCAGAGTAAGCAGGGATGAAAAACTGTTTTTT

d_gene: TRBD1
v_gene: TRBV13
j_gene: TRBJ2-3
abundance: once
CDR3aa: CASSSRDRDTDTQYF
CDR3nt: TGTGCCAGCAGCTCCCGGGACAGGGACACAGATACGCAGTATTTT

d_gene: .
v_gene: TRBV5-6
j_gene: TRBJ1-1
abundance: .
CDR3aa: CASSRDIPGDTEAFF
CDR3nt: TGTGCCAGCAGCCGCGATATCCCTGGCGACACTGAAGCTTTCTTT

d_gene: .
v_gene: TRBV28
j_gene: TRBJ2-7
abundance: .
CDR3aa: CASAGFSYEQYF
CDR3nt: TGTGCCAGCGCAGGTTTCTCCTACGAGCAGTACTTC

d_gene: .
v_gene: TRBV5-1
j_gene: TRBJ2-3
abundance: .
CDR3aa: CASSLFSDTQYF
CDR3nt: TGCGCCAGCAGCTTGTTTTCGGATACGCAGTATTTT

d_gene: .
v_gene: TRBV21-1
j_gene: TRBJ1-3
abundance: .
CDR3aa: CASPKDFSGNTIYF
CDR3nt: TGTGCCAGCCCAAAGGATTTCTCTGGAAACACCATATATTTT

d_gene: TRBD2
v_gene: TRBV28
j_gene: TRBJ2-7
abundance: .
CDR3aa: CASSAGGLYEQYF
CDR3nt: TGTGCCAGCAGCGCGGGGGGGTTATACGAGCAGTACTTC

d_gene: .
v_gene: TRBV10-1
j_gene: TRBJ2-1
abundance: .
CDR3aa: CASRGMGADNEQFF
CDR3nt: TGCGCCAGCAGGGGGATGGGGGCAGACAATGAGCAGTTCTTC